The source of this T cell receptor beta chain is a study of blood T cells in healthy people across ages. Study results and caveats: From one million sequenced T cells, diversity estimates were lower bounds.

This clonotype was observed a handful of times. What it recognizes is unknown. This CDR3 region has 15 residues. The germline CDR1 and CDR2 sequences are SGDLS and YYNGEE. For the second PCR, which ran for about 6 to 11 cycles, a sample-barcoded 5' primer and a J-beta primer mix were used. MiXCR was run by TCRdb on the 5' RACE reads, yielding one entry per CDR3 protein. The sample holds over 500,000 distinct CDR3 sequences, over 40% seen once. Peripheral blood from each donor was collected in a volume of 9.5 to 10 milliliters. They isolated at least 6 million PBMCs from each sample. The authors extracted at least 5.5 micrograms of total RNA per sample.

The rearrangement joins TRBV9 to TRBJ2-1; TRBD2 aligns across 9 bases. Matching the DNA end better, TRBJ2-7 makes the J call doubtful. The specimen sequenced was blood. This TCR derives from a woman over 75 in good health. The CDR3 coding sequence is TGTGCCAGCAGCGGGGGGACTAGCATCTACAATGAGCAGTACTTC. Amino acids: CASSGGTSIYNEQYF.